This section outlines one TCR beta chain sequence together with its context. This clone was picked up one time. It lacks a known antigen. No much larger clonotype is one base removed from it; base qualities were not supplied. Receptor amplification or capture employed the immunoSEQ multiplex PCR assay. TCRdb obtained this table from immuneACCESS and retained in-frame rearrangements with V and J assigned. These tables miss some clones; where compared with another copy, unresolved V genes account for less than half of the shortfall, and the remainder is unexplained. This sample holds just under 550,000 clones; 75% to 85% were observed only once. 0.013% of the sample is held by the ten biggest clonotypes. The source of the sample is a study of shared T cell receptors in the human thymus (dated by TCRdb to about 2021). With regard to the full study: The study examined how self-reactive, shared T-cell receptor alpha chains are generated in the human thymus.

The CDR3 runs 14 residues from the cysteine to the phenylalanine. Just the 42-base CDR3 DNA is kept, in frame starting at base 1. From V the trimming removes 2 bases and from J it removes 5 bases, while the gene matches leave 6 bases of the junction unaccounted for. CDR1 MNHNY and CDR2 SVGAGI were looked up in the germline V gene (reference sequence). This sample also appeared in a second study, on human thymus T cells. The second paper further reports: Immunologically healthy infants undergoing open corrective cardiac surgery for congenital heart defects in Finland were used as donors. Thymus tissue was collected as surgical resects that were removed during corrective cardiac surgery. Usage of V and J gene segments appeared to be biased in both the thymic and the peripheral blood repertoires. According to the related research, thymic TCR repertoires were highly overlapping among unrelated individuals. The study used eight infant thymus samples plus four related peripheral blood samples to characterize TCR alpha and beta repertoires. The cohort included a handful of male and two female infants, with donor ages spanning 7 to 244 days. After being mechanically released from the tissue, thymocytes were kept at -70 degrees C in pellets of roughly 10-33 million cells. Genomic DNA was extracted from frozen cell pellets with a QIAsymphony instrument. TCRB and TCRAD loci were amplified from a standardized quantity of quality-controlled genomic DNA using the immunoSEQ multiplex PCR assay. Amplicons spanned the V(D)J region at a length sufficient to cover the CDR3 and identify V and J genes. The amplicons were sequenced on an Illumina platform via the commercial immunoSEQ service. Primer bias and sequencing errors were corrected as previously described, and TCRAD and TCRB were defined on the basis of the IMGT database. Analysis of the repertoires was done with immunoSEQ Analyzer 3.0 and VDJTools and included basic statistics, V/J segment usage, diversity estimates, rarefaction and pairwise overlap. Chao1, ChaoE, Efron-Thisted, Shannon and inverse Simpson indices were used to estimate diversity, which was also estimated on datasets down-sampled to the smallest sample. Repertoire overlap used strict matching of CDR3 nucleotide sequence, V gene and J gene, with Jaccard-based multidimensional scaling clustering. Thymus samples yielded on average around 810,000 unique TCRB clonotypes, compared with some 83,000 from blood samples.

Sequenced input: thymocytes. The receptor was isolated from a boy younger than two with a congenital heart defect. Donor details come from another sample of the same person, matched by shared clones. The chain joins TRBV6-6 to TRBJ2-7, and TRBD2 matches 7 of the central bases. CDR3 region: CASSYGREAHEQYF. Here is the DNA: TGTGCCAGCAGTTACGGGAGGGAGGCCCACGAGCAGTACTTC.